This passage covers 30 T cell receptor beta chains from one sample sequenced in a study of identical twins. TCRdb itself ran the 5' RACE reads through MiXCR, one entry per CDR3 protein. The table shows under 900,000 distinct CDR3 sequences, with approximately 13% occurring only once. The same data also went into a second study, on yellow fever vaccine responses in identical twins.

Sequences were obtained from PBMCs. The receptors shown here come from a woman aged 18-29 years in good health.

The rearrangement uses TRBV2 and TRBJ2-5, with D hard to call. The V end was cut by 4 bases, the J end by 3 bases, with 9 bases between. There are 13 residues in the CDR3. Germline loops: CDR1 SNHLY, CDR2 FYNNEI. The DNA for the CDR3 is TGTGCCAGCAGTGTTGATAGGGAAGAGACCCAGTACTTC. It translates to CASSVDREETQYF.

The sample holds a few counts of this clonotype. The chain joins TRBV5-1 to TRBJ2-6; TRBD2 is a possible D gene (6 bases). Trimming shortened V by 3 bases and J by 3 bases, and 10 bases separated the two germline ends. The germline CDR1 and CDR2 sequences are SGHRS and YFSETQ. The CDR3 runs 15 residues. CDR3 sequence reads: CASSSGSGGANVLTF. CDR3 bases: TGCGCCAGCAGCTCCGGGAGCGGTGGGGCCAACGTCCTGACTTTC.

This clonotype was detected only a few times. This chain connects TRBV20-1 to TRBJ2-7; tentatively, D is TRBD2 (6 bases). CDR3 size: 15 residues. V was trimmed by 1 base and J by 6 bases, leaving 19 bases between them. Germline V gene sequence: CDR1 DFQATT, CDR2 SNEGSKA (reference sequence). In nucleotides, the CDR3 is TGCAGTGCTAGAGTGTTTGGGGACTCTCTGGTCGAGCAGTACGTC. Protein sequence: CSARVFGDSLVEQYV.

The chain employs TRBV3-1 and TRBJ2-1, with unresolved D. Trimming took off 0 bases at V and 1 base at J, with 7 bases between the two ends. CDR3 length: 15 amino acids. CDR1 is LGHDT, CDR2 YNNKEL, per germline (reference sequence). CDR3 in DNA: TGTGCCAGCAGCCAAGAATGGGCTTCCTACAATGAGCAGTTCTTC. Its translation is CASSQEWASYNEQFF.

The V and J genes are TRBV5-1 and TRBJ2-5, with 8 positions matching TRBD2. V shed 3 bases and J 5 bases; nucleotides not matched to a gene: 9. CDR1 and CDR2 (germline): SGHRS, YFSETQ. This CDR3 spans 15 amino acids. The CDR3 bases are TGCGCCAGCAGCTCAGCCAGGGCGGGAGGTGAGACCCAGTACTTC. It codes for CASSSARAGGETQYF.

The V and J genes are TRBV5-1 and TRBJ2-3, with D tentatively TRBD2 (5 bases). CDR1 SGHRS and CDR2 YFSETQ come from the germline V gene. Trimming left V 7 bases short and J 6 bases short, with 18 bases between. This CDR3 is built from 14 residues. The CDR3 spells CASSPRGLWDTQYF. Here the CDR3 DNA reads TGCGCCAGCTCACCAAGAGGGCTTTGGGATACGCAGTATTTT. Based on the CDR3 plus reference TRBV5-1 and TRBJ2-3, the full variable domain is KAGVTQTPRYLIKTRGQQVTLSCSPISGHRSVSWYQQTPGQGLQFLFEYFSETQRNKGNFPGRFSGRQFSNSRSEMNVSTLELGDSALYLCASSPRGLWDTQYFGPGTRLTVL.

This clonotype came up a few times. The CDR3 sequence is CASSPPGPQYEQYF. As DNA, the CDR3 is TGTGCCAGCAGCCCTCCGGGCCCCCAATACGAGCAGTACTTC. The chain is built from TRBV27 and TRBJ2-7; no clear D gene. The germline V and J ends were trimmed by 6 bases and 4 bases, with 16 bases remaining between them. CDR3 length: 14 amino acids. CDR1 and CDR2 (germline): MNHEY, SMNVEV (reference sequence).

This clonotype came up a few times. The chain carries TRBV9 and TRBJ2-1; D is possibly TRBD2 (5 bases). Germline loops: CDR1 SGDLS, CDR2 YYNGEE. The CDR3 sequence is 13 residues long. Deletions cut 0 bases from V and 7 bases from J, with 8 bases between. The CDR3 loop is CASSVDRENEQFF. The CDR3 DNA reads as TGTGCCAGCAGCGTAGATAGGGAGAATGAGCAGTTCTTC.

This clonotype was picked up a small number of times. The CDR3 DNA reads TGTGCCACAAACGGGGGAGCGGGTACAGATACGCAGTATTTT. Residues: CATNGGAGTDTQYF. This chain connects TRBV24-1 to TRBJ2-3, with a tentative D call TRBD2 (6 bases). The germline V gene encodes CDR1 KGHDR and CDR2 SFDVKD. V lost 10 bases, J lost 3 bases, and 16 bases lay in between. The CDR3 extends over 14 amino acids.

This clonotype was observed a few times. The chain employs TRBV20-1 and TRBJ2-5; 8 nucleotides align to TRBD2. After removal of 3 bases from V and 5 bases from J, the junction contained 11 bases not matched to a gene. From germline, CDR1 is DFQATT and CDR2 SNEGSKA (reference sequence). This CDR3 is 15 amino acids long. The CDR3 coding sequence is TGCAGTGCTAGGTGGATGGCGGGGGGTCGGGAGACCCAGTACTTC. This translates into CSARWMAGGRETQYF.

The chain uses TRBV11-2 and TRBJ1-2; the D gene is possibly TRBD1 (5 bases). Trimming left V 7 bases short and J 3 bases short, with 12 bases between. The germline gives CDR1 SGHAT, CDR2 FQNNGV. The CDR3 loop spans 13 amino acids. CDR3 amino acids: CASTSGLYYGYTF. The CDR3 DNA sequence: TGTGCCAGCACCTCAGGGTTGTACTATGGCTACACCTTC.

This clonotype has at least ten counts. J is TRBJ1-4 and V is TRBV3-1; 7 positions match TRBD1. CDR1 LGHDT and CDR2 YNNKEL come from the germline V gene (reference sequence). V lost 4 bases, J lost 13 bases, and 12 bases stayed unmatched. The CDR3 contains 14 residues. The CDR3 is CASSPQGGTVGLFF. The CDR3, as DNA: TGTGCCAGCAGCCCACAAGGGGGGACAGTCGGACTGTTTTTT.

In its sample, this clonotype was seen a few times. In DNA, the CDR3 is TGTGCCAGCAGCCAAGATCTCGGCAACCTCCCCGGGGAGCTGTTTTTT. This gives the protein CASSQDLGNLPGELFF. The rearrangement uses TRBV3-1 and TRBJ2-2; no clear D gene. The germline V and J ends were trimmed by 0 bases and 6 bases, with 14 bases remaining between them. Germline V gene sequence: CDR1 LGHDT, CDR2 YNNKEL (reference sequence). This CDR3 spans 16 amino acids.

In its sample, this clonotype was seen a few times. The rearrangement uses TRBV7-6 and TRBJ2-1; 15 bases are a match to TRBD2. This CDR3 is 18 amino acids long. V shed 1 base and J 0 bases; nucleotides not matched to a gene: 1. Germline CDR1 and CDR2: SGHVS and FNYEAQ. Here the CDR3 reads CASSLGGLAGGSYNEQFF. Written as DNA, the CDR3 is TGTGCCAGCAGCTTAGGGGGACTAGCGGGGGGCTCCTACAATGAGCAGTTCTTC. The full variable domain, its missing parts supplied by reference TRBV7-6 and TRBJ2-1, is GAGVSQSPRYKVTKRGQDVALRCDPISGHVSLYWYRQALGQGPEFLTYFNYEAQQDKSGLPNDRFSAERPEGSISTLTIQRTEQRDSAMYRCASSLGGLAGGSYNEQFFGPGTRLTVL.

This clonotype was seen a handful of times. This chain uses TRBV10-3 with TRBJ2-6, with 13 bases aligning to TRBD2. Germline V gives CDR1 ENHRY, CDR2 SYGVKD. V dropped 7 bases and J dropped 1; count of bases not matched to a gene: 7. This CDR3 spans 18 amino acids. The CDR3 is CAITTEGLAGSGANVLTF. In DNA, the CDR3 is TGTGCCATCACCACTGAGGGACTAGCGGGGTCTGGGGCCAACGTCCTGACTTTC.

The gene calls are TRBV12-3 or TRBV12-4 and TRBJ2-7; 8 nucleotides align to TRBD2. The junction had 6 bases not matched to a gene; V was cut back by 6 bases and J by 2 bases. The CDR3 has 14 residues. The CDR3 loop reads CASRISGTTYEQYF. As DNA, the CDR3 is TGTGCCAGCAGGATTAGCGGGACCACCTACGAGCAGTACTTC.

This sequence joins TRBV5-5 and TRBJ1-2; D ambiguous. The CDR3 length is 14 residues. Between the trimmed V and J ends, which lost 0 bases and 3 bases, there was a span of 9 bases. Germline CDR1 SGHKS, CDR2 YYEKEE (reference sequence). Here the CDR3 reads CASSLVPVYYGYTF. CDR3 DNA sequence: TGTGCCAGCAGCTTGGTTCCGGTTTACTATGGCTACACCTTC. Based on the CDR3 plus reference TRBV5-5 and TRBJ1-2, the full variable domain is DAGVTQSPTHLIKTRGQQVTLRCSPISGHKSVSWYQQVLGQGPQFIFQYYEKEERGRGNFPDRFSARQFPNYSSELNVNALLLGDSALYLCASSLVPVYYGYTFGSGTRLTVV.

This clonotype appeared a few times. This chain links TRBV10-3 with TRBJ2-2, with D uncertain. V shed 2 bases and J shed 4 bases, with 8 bases lying between them. The germline CDR1 and CDR2 sequences are ENHRY and SYGVKD. The CDR3 is made up of 14 amino acids. The CDR3 spells CAISEARTTGELFF. DNA of the CDR3: TGTGCCATCAGTGAGGCCCGAACCACCGGGGAGCTGTTTTTT.

A few counts support this clonotype. CDR3 region: CASSPTGGRVFF. CDR3 bases: TGTGCCAGCTCACCGACAGGGGGCCGGGTGTTCTTC. The V call is TRBV18, the J call TRBJ2-1, with 10 bases aligning to TRBD1. V was clipped by 3 bases and J by 15 bases; unmatched bases: 5. In germline, CDR1 is KGHSH, CDR2 LQKENI. This CDR3 is built from 12 residues. The variable domain in full, with the rest retrieved from reference TRBV18 and TRBJ2-1, is NAGVMQNPRHLVRRRGQEARLRCSPMKGHSHVYWYRQLPEEGLKFMVYLQKENIIDESGMPKERFSAEFPKEGPSILRIQQVVRGDSAAYFCASSPTGGRVFFGPGTRLTVL.

Many counts were recorded for this clonotype. The germline gene is not matched at one end of the junction; a read error may be the cause. The chain has TRBV12-3 or TRBV12-4 and TRBJ1-1; D is unclear. The CDR3 totals 11 residues. The CDR3 loop is CASSLLGRADF. CDR3 nucleotides: TGTGCCAGCAGTTTGTTGGGTAGGGCCGATTTT.

The V and J genes are TRBV29-1 and TRBJ2-2; a possible D gene is TRBD2 (6 bases). V was shortened by 6 bases and J by 3 bases, with 11 bases between the two germline ends. From germline, CDR1 is SQVTM and CDR2 ANQGSEA. CDR3 length: 13 amino acids. The CDR3 DNA sequence: TGCAGCGTCCGGGGGAGCGACACCGGGGAGCTGTTTTTT. Encoded protein: CSVRGSDTGELFF.

This chain uses TRBV28 with TRBJ2-3, with 9 bases lining up with TRBD2. Germline V CDR1 and CDR2: MDHEN, SYDVKM. The V and J ends lost 6 bases and 7 bases, in that order; junction bases with no gene match: 8. The CDR3 covers 14 residues. The CDR3 DNA reads as TGTGCCAGCAGCCTAAGCGGGGGGAGGTATACGCAGTATTTT. Translated: CASSLSGGRYTQYF. Based on the CDR3 plus reference TRBV28 and TRBJ2-3, the full variable domain is DVKVTQSSRYLVKRTGEKVFLECVQDMDHENMFWYRQDPGLGLRLIYFSYDVKMKEKGDIPEGYSVSREKKERFSLILESASTNQTSMYLCASSLSGGRYTQYFGPGTRLTVL.

CDR3 region: CASSLYGPLEQYF. Here the CDR3 DNA reads TGTGCCAGCAGTTTGTACGGACCGCTCGAGCAGTACTTC. V usage is TRBV12-3 or TRBV12-4 and J usage is TRBJ2-7; D is undetermined. V was shortened by 3 bases and J by 6 bases, with 12 bases between the two germline ends. CDR3 length equals 13 residues.

CDR3 coding DNA: TGCAGTGCGGGACTCCTCTCCTACAATGAGCAGTTCTTC. It specifies CSAGLLSYNEQFF. The chain couples TRBV20-1 to TRBJ2-1, with a tentative D call TRBD2 (6 bases). V was trimmed by 6 bases and J by 0 bases, leaving 9 bases between them. CDR3 length: 13 amino acids. Germline V gene lookup returns CDR1 DFQATT and CDR2 SNEGSKA (reference sequence).

This clonotype was detected only a few times. The chain combines TRBV3-1 with TRBJ2-3, with D hard to call. The ends were cut back, 3 bases at V and 0 bases at J, with 10 bases in the middle. The CDR3 totals 15 residues. Per the germline V gene, CDR1 is LGHDT and CDR2 is YNNKEL (reference sequence). The CDR3, as DNA: TGTGCCAGCAGCCAGGCCTGGGGAAGCACAGATACGCAGTATTTT. Its translation: CASSQAWGSTDTQYF.

This clonotype was counted between two and nine times. The chain employs TRBV10-3 and TRBJ1-1, with unresolved D. Germline values: CDR1 ENHRY, CDR2 SYGVKD. Deletions cut 6 bases from V and 1 base from J, with 9 bases between. The CDR3 contains 13 residues. CDR3 amino acids: CAIRTHENTEAFF. The CDR3 DNA follows: TGTGCCATCAGAACCCATGAGAACACTGAAGCTTTCTTT.

The sample holds a few counts of this clonotype. This chain connects TRBV4-1 to TRBJ1-4; D not resolved. V lost 0 bases to trimming and J lost 1 base, with 9 bases between them. The CDR3 loop spans 16 amino acids. In germline, CDR1 is MGHRA, CDR2 YSYEKL. CDR3 nucleotides: TGCGCCAGCAGCCAAGAGTATAAGAGAACTAATGAAAAACTGTTTTTT. The encoded protein is CASSQEYKRTNEKLFF.

This clonotype was seen many times. The J gene is TRBJ2-1, the V gene TRBV12-3 or TRBV12-4, with a possible D match to TRBD2 (6 bases). CDR3 length: 15 amino acids. The germline V and J ends were trimmed by 3 bases and 3 bases, with 12 bases remaining between them. The CDR3: CASSLVGGDYNEQFF. Here the CDR3 DNA reads TGTGCCAGCAGTTTGGTGGGGGGAGACTACAATGAGCAGTTCTTC.

There are a few counts of this clonotype. The V gene is TRBV4-1, the J gene TRBJ1-4; D ambiguous. CDR1 and CDR2 (germline): MGHRA, YSYEKL. The CDR3 has 16 residues. V was clipped by 3 bases and J by 5 bases, with 16 bases between them. This chain's CDR3 is CASSQLGRTPNEKLFF. The DNA for the CDR3 is TGCGCCAGCAGCCAGCTCGGACGAACCCCAAATGAAAAACTGTTTTTT.

This clonotype was picked up many times. CDR3 sequence (DNA): TGCAGTGCTACACCCGGGACCGGCCGCTACGAGCAGTACTTC. This codes for CSATPGTGRYEQYF. This chain joins TRBV20-1 and TRBJ2-7; tentatively, D is TRBD1 or TRBD2 (5 bases each). CDR3 length: 14 residues. Trimming left V 4 bases short and J 3 bases short, with 16 bases between. Germline assignment: CDR1 DFQATT and CDR2 SNEGSKA (reference sequence).